This T cell receptor beta chain was identified during a study of blood T cell repertoires in COVID-19. Study-level information: Nucleic acid was either cDNA or gDNA, and it came from T cells, B-cell-depleted T cells, or PBMCs.

The CDR3 loop spans 14 amino acids. V was trimmed by 5 bases and J by 10 bases, leaving 20 bases between them. Germline V lookup: CDR1 SEHNR, CDR2 FQNEAQ (reference sequence). TCRdb keeps only in-frame clones here, not all; method: immunoSEQ multiplex PCR. The profile shows a few hundred thousand clones, roughly 90% of them singletons. Participants' own reports of clinical history determined their cohort assignment. This chain connects TRBV7-9 to TRBJ1-2; no definite D call. The specimen sequenced was PBMCs or T cells enriched from blood (not recorded which). The TCR originated in a woman in her 40s who had been exposed to COVID-19. CDR3 protein: CASSPTKRADDYTF. In DNA, the CDR3 is TGTGCCAGCAGCCCCACAAAGCGGGCGGACGACTACACCTTC. Full variable domain (missing parts from reference TRBV7-9 and TRBJ1-2): DTGVSQNPRHKITKRGQNVTFRCDPISEHNRLYWYRQTLGQGPEFLTYFQNEAQLEKSRLLSDRFSAERPKGSFSTLEIQRTEQGDSAMYLCASSPTKRADDYTFGSGTRLTVV.